This T cell receptor beta chain emerged from a study of cytomegalovirus exposure and HLA in healthy donors. Findings of the study overall: Exclusion as indistinguishable affected some V segments, including TRBV6-2 and TRBV6-3.

On this clone: Its antigen is still unknown.

CDR1 and CDR2 from the germline V gene are SNHLY and FYNNEI. After removal of 5 bases from V and 5 bases from J, the junction contained 7 bases not matched to a gene. The CDR3 runs 16 residues. PCR employed 60 Vbeta and 13 Jbeta primers. Profiled with immunoSEQ multiplex PCR; TCRdb holds only in-frame clones, not every one. The sample has about 140,000 clones, 79% seen once. Material: PBMCs. This TCR was recovered from a man aged 35-49 years in good health and CMV-seropositive. The chain uses TRBV2 and TRBJ2-7, with TRBD2 identical over 15 bases. The CDR3 protein is CASSWTSGRARNEQYF. Here the CDR3 DNA reads TGTGCCAGCAGTTGGACTAGCGGGAGGGCCAGGAACGAGCAGTACTTC.